This TCR beta chain comes out of a study of regulatory T cells in long-lasting Graves disease. Investigators prepared the TCR beta libraries by applying iRepertoire HTBI primers and Arm-PCR of CDR3 regions. Per the original data handling: The samples yielded 62 TRBV and around 13 TRBJ segments. TCRdb re-derived calls from the multiplex PCR reads in MiXCR, one entry per CDR3 protein. TCRdb, not the authors, supplied the V and J calls. The table shows roughly 530,000 distinct CDR3 sequences, with more than 15% occurring only once. Indicated time point: newly diagnosed GD, antithyroid drugs for less than 3 months. PBMC RNA was the source of the TCR library. Between the trimmed V and J ends, which lost 5 bases and 1 base, there was a span of 11 bases. This CDR3 spans 13 amino acids. Germline V lookup: CDR1 DFQATT, CDR2 SNEGSKA (reference sequence). The sample was also reused in another study, on T cells in Graves' hyperthyroidism and ophthalmopathy.

The source material was peripheral blood mononuclear cells (PBMCs), sampled at new diagnosis, from a patient treated with antithyroid drugs. The rearrangement uses TRBV20-1 and TRBJ1-1; D is perhaps TRBD1 (6 bases). The TCR comes from a woman aged 40 to 65 with Graves disease. The CDR3 DNA reads as TGCAGTGCTCTCGACAGGCGGAACACTGAAGCTTTCTTT. As protein: CSALDRRNTEAFF.